This TCR beta chain was recorded in a study of spatial heterogeneity in lung cancer. About the research overall: The follow-up PBMC samples were sequenced whenever they were available. The median time to follow-up was about 25 months after resection. A unique TCR and UMI combination showed up more than ten times in raw reads, on average. Study-wide results and caveats: Blood carried ubiquitous expanded tumor TCRs more at resection than follow-up.

The germline V gene encodes CDR1 WSHSY and CDR2 SAAADI. Trimming cost V 2 bases and J 0 bases, with 11 bases left between them. The CDR3 is made up of 16 amino acids. The library protocol tagged each TCR cDNA with a unique molecular identifier. TCRdb recomputed calls from the 5' RACE reads with MiXCR, one row per CDR3 protein. The data show about 52,000 distinct CDR3 sequences, 7.4% seen once. This clonotype was seen only a few times. Its antigen remains unidentified. Time point defined: blood at routine non-recurrence follow-up after resection. The input material, whole RNA from tumor, nontumor lung or frozen PBMC, was sequenced unsorted.

This receptor was obtained from a female donor with early-stage non-small cell lung cancer. The rearrangement uses TRBV10-2 and TRBJ2-1, with D tentatively TRBD1 (5 bases). Here the sequenced sample was PBMCs, taken at follow-up. CDR3 amino acids: CASSEGAPSSYNEQFF. DNA of the CDR3: TGCGCCAGCAGTGAGGGGGCCCCCAGCTCCTACAATGAGCAGTTCTTC.